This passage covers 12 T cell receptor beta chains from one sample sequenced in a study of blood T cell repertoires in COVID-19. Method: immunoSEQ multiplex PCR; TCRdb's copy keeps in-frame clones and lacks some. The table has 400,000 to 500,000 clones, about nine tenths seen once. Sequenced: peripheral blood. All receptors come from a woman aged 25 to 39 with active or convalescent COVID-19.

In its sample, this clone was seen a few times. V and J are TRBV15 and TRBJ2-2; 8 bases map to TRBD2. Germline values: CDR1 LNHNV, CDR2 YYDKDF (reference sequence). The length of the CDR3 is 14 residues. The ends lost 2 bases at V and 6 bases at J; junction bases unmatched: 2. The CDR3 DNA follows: TGTGCCACCAGCAGACCCGGGAGGGCCGGGGAGCTGTTTTTT. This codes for CATSRPGRAGELFF.

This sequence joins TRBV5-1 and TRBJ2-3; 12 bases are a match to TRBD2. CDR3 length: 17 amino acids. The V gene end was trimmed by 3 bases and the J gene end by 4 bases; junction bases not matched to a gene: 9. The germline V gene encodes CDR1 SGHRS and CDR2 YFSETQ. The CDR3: CASSSKLAGGQPDTQYF. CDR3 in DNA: TGCGCCAGCAGCTCCAAACTAGCGGGGGGCCAGCCAGATACGCAGTATTTT.

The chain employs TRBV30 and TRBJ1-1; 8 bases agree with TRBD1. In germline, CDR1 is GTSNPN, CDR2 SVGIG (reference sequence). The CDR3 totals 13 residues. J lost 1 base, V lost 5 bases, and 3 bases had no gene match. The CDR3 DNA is TGTGCCTGGGAGGGACAGGAGAACACTGAAGCTTTCTTT. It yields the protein CAWEGQENTEAFF.

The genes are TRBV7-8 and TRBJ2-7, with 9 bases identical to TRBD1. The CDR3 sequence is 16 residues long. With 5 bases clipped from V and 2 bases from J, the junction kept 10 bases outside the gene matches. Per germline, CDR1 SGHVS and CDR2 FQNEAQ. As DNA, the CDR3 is TGTGCCAGCAGCCACGGAGAAAGACAGGGGGCCTACGAGCAGTACTTC. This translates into CASSHGERQGAYEQYF.

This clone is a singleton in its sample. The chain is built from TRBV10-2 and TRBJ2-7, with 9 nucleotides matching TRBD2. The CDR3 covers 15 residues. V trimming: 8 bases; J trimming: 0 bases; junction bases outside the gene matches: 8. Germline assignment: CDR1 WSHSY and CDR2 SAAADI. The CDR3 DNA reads TGCGCCAGCGGTCTGTTAGCGGGAGCCTCCTACGAGCAGTACTTC. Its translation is CASGLLAGASYEQYF.

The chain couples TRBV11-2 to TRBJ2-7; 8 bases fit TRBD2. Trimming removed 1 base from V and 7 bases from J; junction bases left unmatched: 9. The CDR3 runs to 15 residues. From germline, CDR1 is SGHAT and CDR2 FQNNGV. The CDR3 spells CASSLAGGTPGEQYF. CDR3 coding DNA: TGTGCCAGCAGCTTAGCGGGGGGGACCCCGGGAGAGCAGTACTTC.

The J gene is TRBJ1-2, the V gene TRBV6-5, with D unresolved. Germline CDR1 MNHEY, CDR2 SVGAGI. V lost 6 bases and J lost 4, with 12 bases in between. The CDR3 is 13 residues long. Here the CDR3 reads CASRATNPYGYTF. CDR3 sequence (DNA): TGTGCCAGCAGGGCCACAAACCCCTATGGCTACACCTTC.

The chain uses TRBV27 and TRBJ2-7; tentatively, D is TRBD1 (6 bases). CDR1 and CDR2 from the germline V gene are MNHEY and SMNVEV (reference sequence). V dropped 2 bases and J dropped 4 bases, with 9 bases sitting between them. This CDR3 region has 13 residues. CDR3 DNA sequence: TGTGCCAGCAGTTTAACAGGGTTGTACGAGCAGTACTTC. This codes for CASSLTGLYEQYF.

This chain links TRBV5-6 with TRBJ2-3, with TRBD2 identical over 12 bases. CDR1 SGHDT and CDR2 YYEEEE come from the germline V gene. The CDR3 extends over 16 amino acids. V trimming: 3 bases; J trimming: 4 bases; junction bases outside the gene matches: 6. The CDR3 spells CASSSQLAGGSDTQYF. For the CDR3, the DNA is TGTGCCAGCAGCTCCCAACTAGCGGGAGGCTCAGATACGCAGTATTTT.

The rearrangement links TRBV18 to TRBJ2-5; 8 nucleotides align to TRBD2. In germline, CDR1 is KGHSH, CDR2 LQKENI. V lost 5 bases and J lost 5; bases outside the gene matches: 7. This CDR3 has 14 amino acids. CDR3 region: CASSIPGGQETQYF. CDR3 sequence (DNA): TGTGCCAGCTCAATACCGGGGGGGCAGGAGACCCAGTACTTC.

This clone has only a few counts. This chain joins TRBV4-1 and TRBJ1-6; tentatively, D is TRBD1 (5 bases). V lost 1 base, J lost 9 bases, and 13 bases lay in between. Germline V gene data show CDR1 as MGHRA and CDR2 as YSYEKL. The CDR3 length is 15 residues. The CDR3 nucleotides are TGCGCCAGCAGCCAAGTTCGGGGGGTAACTTCACCCCTCCACTTT. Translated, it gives CASSQVRGVTSPLHF.

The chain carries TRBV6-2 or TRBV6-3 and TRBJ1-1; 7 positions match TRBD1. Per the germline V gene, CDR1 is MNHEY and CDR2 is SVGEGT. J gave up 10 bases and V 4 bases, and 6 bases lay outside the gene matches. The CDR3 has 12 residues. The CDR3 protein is CASSSHRGVAFF. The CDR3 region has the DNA TGTGCCAGCAGTTCCCACAGGGGAGTAGCTTTCTTT.